Listed below are T cell receptor beta chains from one sample, sequenced in a study of blood T cell repertoires in COVID-19. Profiling relied on immunoSEQ multiplex PCR, and the TCRdb table lists in-frame clones only, not all of them. The data contain about 230,000 clones, roughly 79% of them singletons. Material: peripheral blood. These receptor sequences come from a woman older than 75 with COVID-19, enrolled during active disease. CDR3s include the opening cysteine and the closing phenylalanine or tryptophan. A D gene is named only where the DNA matches it firmly. Clone size is not always given. Where it is, it says once, few, many or a class for expanded clones.

abundance: NA
d_gene: NA
j_gene: TRBJ1-2
v_gene: TRBV18
CDR3nt: TGTGCCAGCTCACCTGCGGGGGGAGGAATCTATGGCTACACCTTC
CDR3aa: CASSPAGGGIYGYTF

abundance: NA
d_gene: TRBD1
j_gene: TRBJ1-2
v_gene: TRBV5-1
CDR3nt: TGCGCCAGCAGCTTAGAGGGGGCAGGTGGCTACACCTTC
CDR3aa: CASSLEGAGGYTF

abundance: few
d_gene: NA
j_gene: TRBJ1-4
v_gene: TRBV5-4
CDR3nt: TGTGCCAGCAGCTTCGGAGCAACTAATGAAAAACTGTTTTTT
CDR3aa: CASSFGATNEKLFF

abundance: few
d_gene: NA
j_gene: TRBJ1-2
v_gene: TRBV7-9
CDR3nt: TGTGCCAGCAGCACCCAAGGCGGGGAATCTAGCTATGGCTACACCTTC
CDR3aa: CASSTQGGESSYGYTF

abundance: few
d_gene: NA
j_gene: TRBJ1-1
v_gene: TRBV13
CDR3nt: TGTGCCAGCAGCTTTCTATCCGGGGACACTGAAGCTTTCTTT
CDR3aa: CASSFLSGDTEAFF

abundance: NA
d_gene: NA
j_gene: TRBJ1-5
v_gene: TRBV6-2/TRBV6-3
CDR3nt: TGTGCCAGCAGTCACGAGGGAAACAATCAGCCCCAGCATTTT
CDR3aa: CASSHEGNNQPQHF

abundance: NA
d_gene: NA
j_gene: TRBJ2-2
v_gene: TRBV18
CDR3nt: TGTGCCAGCTCACACGACGCAGGGGTCCGGACCGGGGAGCTGTTTTTT
CDR3aa: CASSHDAGVRTGELFF

abundance: NA
d_gene: NA
j_gene: TRBJ2-1
v_gene: TRBV27
CDR3nt: TGTGCCAGCAGTTTGTTGTTAGGGGGCAATGAGCAGTTCTTC
CDR3aa: CASSLLLGGNEQFF

abundance: NA
d_gene: TRBD1
j_gene: TRBJ1-5
v_gene: TRBV19
CDR3nt: TGTGCCAGTAGTATAAGGGGACAGGGAAATCAGCCCCAGCATTTT
CDR3aa: CASSIRGQGNQPQHF

abundance: NA
d_gene: TRBD1
j_gene: TRBJ1-3
v_gene: TRBV19
CDR3nt: TGTGCCAGTACCCCGACAGGGGGAAACACCATATATTTT
CDR3aa: CASTPTGGNTIYF

abundance: NA
d_gene: TRBD1
j_gene: TRBJ1-1
v_gene: TRBV10-2
CDR3nt: TGCGCCAGCGGACAGGGCATGAACACTGAAGCTTTCTTT
CDR3aa: CASGQGMNTEAFF

abundance: NA
d_gene: NA
j_gene: TRBJ2-7
v_gene: TRBV7-2
CDR3nt: TGTGCCAGCAGCTCTAACAGGGATTCCTACGAGCAGTACTTC
CDR3aa: CASSSNRDSYEQYF

abundance: NA
d_gene: NA
j_gene: TRBJ1-5
v_gene: TRBV5-1
CDR3nt: TGCGCCAGCAGCAGGGGTGGCAATCAGCCCCAGCATTTT
CDR3aa: CASSRGGNQPQHF

abundance: once
d_gene: TRBD1
j_gene: TRBJ2-3
v_gene: TRBV29-1
CDR3nt: TGCAGCGTTAACAGGGGGTCTAGCACAGATACGCAGTATTTT
CDR3aa: CSVNRGSSTDTQYF

abundance: NA
d_gene: TRBD1
j_gene: TRBJ2-7
v_gene: TRBV6-6
CDR3nt: TGTGCCAGCAGTTTACAGGGGGGCGGCTACGAGCAGTACTTC
CDR3aa: CASSLQGGGYEQYF

abundance: NA
d_gene: TRBD1
j_gene: TRBJ1-2
v_gene: TRBV10-3
CDR3nt: TGTGCCATCAGGGGACAGGGAATTGGAGGCTACACCTTC
CDR3aa: CAIRGQGIGGYTF

abundance: few
d_gene: NA
j_gene: TRBJ2-3
v_gene: TRBV6-2/TRBV6-3
CDR3nt: TGTGCCAGCAGTTACTCGACTAGCACAGATACGCAGTATTTT
CDR3aa: CASSYSTSTDTQYF

abundance: once
d_gene: TRBD2
j_gene: TRBJ2-1
v_gene: TRBV3-1/TRBV3-2
CDR3nt: TGTGCCAGCAGCCCGGGACTAGCGGGGGGGCCCAAGTTCTTC
CDR3aa: CASSPGLAGGPKFF

abundance: NA
d_gene: TRBD2
j_gene: TRBJ2-1
v_gene: TRBV19
CDR3nt: TGTGCCAGTAGCCGTTTGCGGGGGGCGGGCGATGAGCAGTTCTTC
CDR3aa: CASSRLRGAGDEQFF

abundance: NA
d_gene: TRBD2
j_gene: TRBJ2-1
v_gene: TRBV5-1
CDR3nt: TGCGCCAGCAGCCCCCGGCTGGGCTTACTAGCGAGGTCCTACAATGAGCAGTTCTTC
CDR3aa: CASSPRLGLLARSYNEQFF